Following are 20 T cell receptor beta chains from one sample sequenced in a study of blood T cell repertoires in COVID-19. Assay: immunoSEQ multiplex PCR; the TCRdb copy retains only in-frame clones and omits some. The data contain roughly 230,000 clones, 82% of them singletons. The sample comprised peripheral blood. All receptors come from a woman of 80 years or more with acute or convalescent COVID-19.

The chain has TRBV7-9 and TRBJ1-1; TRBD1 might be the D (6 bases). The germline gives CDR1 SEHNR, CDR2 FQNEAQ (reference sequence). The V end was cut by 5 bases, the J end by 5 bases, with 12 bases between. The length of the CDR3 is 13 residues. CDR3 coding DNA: TGTGCCAGCAGCGCCAGGGGTGGGACTGAAGCTTTCTTT. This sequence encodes CASSARGGTEAFF.

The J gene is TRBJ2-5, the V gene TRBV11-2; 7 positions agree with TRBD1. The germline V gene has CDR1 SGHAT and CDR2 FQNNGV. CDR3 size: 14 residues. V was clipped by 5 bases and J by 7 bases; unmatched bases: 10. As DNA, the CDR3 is TGTGCCAGCAGCCAGGACAGGTTCCTTGTGACCCAGTACTTC. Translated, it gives CASSQDRFLVTQYF. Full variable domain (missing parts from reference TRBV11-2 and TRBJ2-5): EAGVAQSPRYKIIEKRQSVAFWCNPISGHATLYWYQQILGQGPKLLIQFQNNGVVDDSQLPKDRFSAERLKGVDSTLKIQPAKLEDSAVYLCASSQDRFLVTQYFGPGTRLLVL.

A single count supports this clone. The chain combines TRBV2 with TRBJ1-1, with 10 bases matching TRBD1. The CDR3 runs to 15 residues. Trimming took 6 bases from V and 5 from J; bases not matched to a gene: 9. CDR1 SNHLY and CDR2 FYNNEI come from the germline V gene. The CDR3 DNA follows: TGTGCCAGCAGAGGGACAGGGGTTTTTGGGACTGAAGCTTTCTTT. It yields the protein CASRGTGVFGTEAFF.

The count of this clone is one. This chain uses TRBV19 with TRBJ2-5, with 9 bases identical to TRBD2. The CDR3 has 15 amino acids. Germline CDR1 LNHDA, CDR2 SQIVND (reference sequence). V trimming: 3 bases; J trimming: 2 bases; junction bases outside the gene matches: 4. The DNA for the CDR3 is TGTGCCAGTAGTATGAGGCTAGCGGGGCAAGAGACCCAGTACTTC. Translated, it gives CASSMRLAGQETQYF.

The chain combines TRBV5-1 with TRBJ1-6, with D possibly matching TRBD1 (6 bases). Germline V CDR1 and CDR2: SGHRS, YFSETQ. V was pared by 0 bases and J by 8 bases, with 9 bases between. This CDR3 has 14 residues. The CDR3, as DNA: TGCGCCAGCAGCTTGGACAGGGCGGATTCACCCCTCCACTTT. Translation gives CASSLDRADSPLHF.

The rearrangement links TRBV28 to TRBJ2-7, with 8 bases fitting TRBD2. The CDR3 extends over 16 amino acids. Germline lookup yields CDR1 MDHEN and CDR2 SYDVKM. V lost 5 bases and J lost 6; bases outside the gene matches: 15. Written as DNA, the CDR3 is TGTGCCAGCAGTCCCGCTCTTGGGACGGGAGGGGTCGAGCAGTACTTC. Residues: CASSPALGTGGVEQYF.

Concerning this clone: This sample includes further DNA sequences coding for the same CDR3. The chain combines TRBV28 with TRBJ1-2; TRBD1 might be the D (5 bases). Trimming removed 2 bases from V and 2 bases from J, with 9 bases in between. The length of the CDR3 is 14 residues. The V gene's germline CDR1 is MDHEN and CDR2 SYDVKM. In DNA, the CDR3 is TGTGCCAGCAGTTTAGGGGCAGGGAACTATGGCTACACCTTC. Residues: CASSLGAGNYGYTF.

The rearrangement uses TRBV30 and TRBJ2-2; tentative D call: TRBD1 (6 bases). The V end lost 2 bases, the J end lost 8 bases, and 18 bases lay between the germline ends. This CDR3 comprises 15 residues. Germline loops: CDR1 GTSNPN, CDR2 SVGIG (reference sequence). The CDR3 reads CAWSTTGQYAGELFF. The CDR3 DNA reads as TGTGCCTGGAGTACTACCGGACAGTACGCAGGGGAGCTGTTTTTT.

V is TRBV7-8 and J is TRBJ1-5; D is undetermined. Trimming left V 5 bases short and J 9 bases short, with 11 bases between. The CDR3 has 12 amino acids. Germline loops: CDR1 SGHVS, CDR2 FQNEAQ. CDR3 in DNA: TGTGCCAGCAGCCCCCACCTAGGGCCCCAGCATTTT. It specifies CASSPHLGPQHF.

The CDR3 sequence is CASSRSGRFHTDTQYF. CDR3 nucleotides: TGTGCCAGCTCACGATCTGGCAGATTCCACACAGATACGCAGTATTTT. V usage is TRBV18 and J usage is TRBJ2-3; D gene ambiguous. Germline CDR1 reads KGHSH; CDR2 reads LQKENI. V was pared by 4 bases and J by 2 bases, with 16 bases between. The CDR3 totals 16 residues.

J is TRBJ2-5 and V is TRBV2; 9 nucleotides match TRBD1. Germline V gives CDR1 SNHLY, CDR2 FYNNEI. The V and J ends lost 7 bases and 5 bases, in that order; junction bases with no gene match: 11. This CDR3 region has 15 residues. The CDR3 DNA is TGTGCCAGCACTCCAGGGACAGGGAGGGGGGAGACCCAGTACTTC. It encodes CASTPGTGRGETQYF.

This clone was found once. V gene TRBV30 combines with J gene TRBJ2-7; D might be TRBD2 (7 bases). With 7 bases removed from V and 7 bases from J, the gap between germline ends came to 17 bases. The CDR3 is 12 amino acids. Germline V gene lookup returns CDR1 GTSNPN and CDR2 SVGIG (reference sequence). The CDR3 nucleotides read TGTGCCTCAAGGGGCGGGGGCTCTGAGCAGTACTTC. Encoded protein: CASRGGGSEQYF.

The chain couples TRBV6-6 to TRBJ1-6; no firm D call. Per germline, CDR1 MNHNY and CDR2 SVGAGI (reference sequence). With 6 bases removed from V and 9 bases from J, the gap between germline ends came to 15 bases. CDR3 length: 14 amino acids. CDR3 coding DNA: TGTGCCAGCAGCCCCCGGGGAGGCTCTTCACCCCTCCACTTT. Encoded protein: CASSPRGGSSPLHF.

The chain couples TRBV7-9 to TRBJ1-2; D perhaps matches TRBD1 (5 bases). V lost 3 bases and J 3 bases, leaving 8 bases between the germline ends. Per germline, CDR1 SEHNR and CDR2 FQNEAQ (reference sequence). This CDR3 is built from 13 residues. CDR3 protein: CASSLGGDYGYTF. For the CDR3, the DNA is TGTGCCAGCAGCTTGGGGGGAGACTATGGCTACACCTTC.

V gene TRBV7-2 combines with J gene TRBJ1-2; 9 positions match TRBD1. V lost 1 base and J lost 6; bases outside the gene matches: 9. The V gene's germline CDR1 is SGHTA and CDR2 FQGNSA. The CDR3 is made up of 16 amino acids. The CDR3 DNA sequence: TGTGCCAGCAGCTTAGGTGGTTACGGGACAGGGCATGGCTACACCTTC. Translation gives CASSLGGYGTGHGYTF.

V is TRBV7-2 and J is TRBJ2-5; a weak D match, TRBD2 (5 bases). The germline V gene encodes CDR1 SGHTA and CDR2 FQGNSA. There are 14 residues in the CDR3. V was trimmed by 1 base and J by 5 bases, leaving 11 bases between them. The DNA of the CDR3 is TGTGCCAGCAGCTTAGACGGACTGGGGGAGACCCAGTACTTC. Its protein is CASSLDGLGETQYF.

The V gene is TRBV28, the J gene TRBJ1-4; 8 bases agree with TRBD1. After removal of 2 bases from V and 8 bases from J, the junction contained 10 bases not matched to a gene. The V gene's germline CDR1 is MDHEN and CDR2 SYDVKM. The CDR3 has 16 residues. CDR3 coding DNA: TGTGCCAGCAGTTTAAAAGGGGGGACAGGAAGGGAAAAACTGTTTTTT. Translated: CASSLKGGTGREKLFF.

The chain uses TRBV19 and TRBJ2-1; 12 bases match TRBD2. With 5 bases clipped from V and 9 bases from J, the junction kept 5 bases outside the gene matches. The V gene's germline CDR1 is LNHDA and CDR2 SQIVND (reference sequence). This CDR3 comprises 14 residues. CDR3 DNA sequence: TGTGCCAGTAGTGCTAGCGGGGGGGCCGCTGAGCAGTTCTTC. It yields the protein CASSASGGAAEQFF.

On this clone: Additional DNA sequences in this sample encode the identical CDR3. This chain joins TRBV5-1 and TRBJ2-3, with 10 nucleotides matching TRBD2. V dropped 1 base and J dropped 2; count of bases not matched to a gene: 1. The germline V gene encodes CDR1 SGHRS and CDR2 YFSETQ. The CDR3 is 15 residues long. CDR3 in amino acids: CASSLTSGDTDTQYF. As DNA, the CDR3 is TGCGCCAGCAGCTTGACTAGCGGGGACACAGATACGCAGTATTTT.

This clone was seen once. CDR3 nucleotides: TGTGCCAGCAGCTTGACCCGCCCGGGGGGCGAGCAGTACTTC. This codes for CASSLTRPGGEQYF. V usage is TRBV5-5 and J usage is TRBJ2-7; 7 nucleotides match TRBD2. Trimming took 1 base from V and 6 from J; bases not matched to a gene: 7. The CDR3 is made up of 14 amino acids. CDR1 and CDR2 from the germline V gene are SGHKS and YYEKEE (reference sequence). The whole variable domain, filled in from reference TRBV5-5 and TRBJ2-7, reads DAGVTQSPTHLIKTRGQQVTLRCSPISGHKSVSWYQQVLGQGPQFIFQYYEKEERGRGNFPDRFSARQFPNYSSELNVNALLLGDSALYLCASSLTRPGGEQYFGPGTRLTVT.